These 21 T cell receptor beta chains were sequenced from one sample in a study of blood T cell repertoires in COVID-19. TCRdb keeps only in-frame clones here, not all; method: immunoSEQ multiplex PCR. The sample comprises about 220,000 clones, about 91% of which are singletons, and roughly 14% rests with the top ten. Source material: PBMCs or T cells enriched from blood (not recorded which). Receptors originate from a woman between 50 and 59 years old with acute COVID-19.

The CDR3 nucleotides read TGTGCCAGCAGGGACCGGGGAAAAAACACTGAAGCTTTCTTT. Encoded protein: CASRDRGKNTEAFF. The V gene is TRBV27, the J gene TRBJ1-1; no reliable D call. The CDR3 is 14 amino acids. Trimming stripped 6 bases from V and 2 bases from J, with 13 bases between. The germline V gene has CDR1 MNHEY and CDR2 SMNVEV (reference sequence).

CDR3 in amino acids: CASSLAGTSGVYEQFF. CDR3 sequence (DNA): TGTGCCAGCAGTTTGGCCGGGACTAGCGGGGTCTATGAGCAGTTCTTC. V gene TRBV28 combines with J gene TRBJ2-1, with 13 bases lining up with TRBD2. The germline V gene has CDR1 MDHEN and CDR2 SYDVKM. The trim removed 3 bases at V and 8 bases at J, leaving 7 bases unmatched. CDR3 length: 16 amino acids.

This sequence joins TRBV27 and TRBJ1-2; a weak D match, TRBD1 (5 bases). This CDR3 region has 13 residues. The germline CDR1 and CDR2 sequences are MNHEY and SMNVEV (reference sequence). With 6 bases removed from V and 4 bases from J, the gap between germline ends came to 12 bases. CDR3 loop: CASRKTGVYGYTF. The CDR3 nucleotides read TGTGCCAGCAGAAAAACAGGCGTCTATGGCTACACCTTC.

CDR3 residues: CASSHRTTGNYEQYF. CDR3 nucleotide sequence: TGCGCCAGCAGCCATAGGACAACAGGGAACTACGAGCAGTACTTC. The chain employs TRBV5-1 and TRBJ2-7, with TRBD1 as a possible D gene (6 bases). The CDR3 covers 15 residues. Trimming took 4 bases from V and 3 from J, leaving 17 bases between them. CDR1 and CDR2 (germline): SGHRS, YFSETQ. The whole variable domain, remainder taken from reference TRBV5-1 and TRBJ2-7, is KAGVTQTPRYLIKTRGQQVTLSCSPISGHRSVSWYQQTPGQGLQFLFEYFSETQRNKGNFPGRFSGRQFSNSRSEMNVSTLELGDSALYLCASSHRTTGNYEQYFGPGTRLTVT.

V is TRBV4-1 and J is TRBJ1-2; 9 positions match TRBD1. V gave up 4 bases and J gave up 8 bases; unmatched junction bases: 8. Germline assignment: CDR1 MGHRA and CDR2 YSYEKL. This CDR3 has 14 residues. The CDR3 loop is CASSRDRAGTGYTF. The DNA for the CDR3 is TGCGCCAGCAGCCGGGACAGGGCTGGTACGGGCTACACCTTC.

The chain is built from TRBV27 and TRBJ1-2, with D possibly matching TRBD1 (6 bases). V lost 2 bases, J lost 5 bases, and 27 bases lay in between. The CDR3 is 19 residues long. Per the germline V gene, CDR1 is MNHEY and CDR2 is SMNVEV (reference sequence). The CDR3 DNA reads TGTGCCAGCAGTTTAGCGGGGGCGCAAGTGGGAGCACTTCTGTATGGCTACACCTTC. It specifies CASSLAGAQVGALLYGYTF.

The CDR3 bases are TGTGCCAGCAGGAAAAGGTACAGGGTAATAGCGGGAGGTGTCCTCGTCGAGCAGTACTTC. Translated, it gives CASRKRYRVIAGGVLVEQYF. This chain joins TRBV21-1 and TRBJ2-7; whether TRBD2, the table's D call, matches the DNA was not checked. TRBV21-1 is a recognized pseudogene. CDR3 length: 20 amino acids.

The CDR3 loop reads CASSQGSRAEQYF. DNA for the CDR3: TGCGCCAGCAGCCAAGGGAGTCGTGCAGAGCAGTACTTC. V gene TRBV4-1 combines with J gene TRBJ2-7; D is uncertain. V lost 1 base to trimming and J lost 7 bases, with 11 bases between them. Per the germline V gene, CDR1 is MGHRA and CDR2 is YSYEKL. The length of the CDR3 is 13 residues.

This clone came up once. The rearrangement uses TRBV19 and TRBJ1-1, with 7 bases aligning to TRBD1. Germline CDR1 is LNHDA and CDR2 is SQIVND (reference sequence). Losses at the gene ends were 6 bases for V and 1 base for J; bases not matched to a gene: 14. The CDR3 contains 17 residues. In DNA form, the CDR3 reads TGTGCCAGTAGCAAGTATATGGGGACAGTAGGGAACACTGAAGCTTTCTTT. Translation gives CASSKYMGTVGNTEAFF.

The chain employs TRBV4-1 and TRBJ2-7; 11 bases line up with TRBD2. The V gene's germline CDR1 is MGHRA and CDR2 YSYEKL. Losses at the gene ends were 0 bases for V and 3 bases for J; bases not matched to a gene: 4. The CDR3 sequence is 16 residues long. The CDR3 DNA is TGCGCCAGCAGCCAAGATCCCCTAGCGGGAGGCTACGAGCAGTACTTC. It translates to CASSQDPLAGGYEQYF.

CDR3 in amino acids: CASSLGQEYEQYF. The CDR3 nucleotides are TGTGCCAGCAGCCTGGGACAGGAATACGAGCAGTACTTC. The rearrangement links TRBV11-3 to TRBJ2-7, with 8 bases fitting TRBD1. The CDR3 is 13 amino acids. Germline V gene sequence: CDR1 SGHNT, CDR2 YENEEA. V was pared by 5 bases and J by 4 bases, with 4 bases of the junction left unmatched.

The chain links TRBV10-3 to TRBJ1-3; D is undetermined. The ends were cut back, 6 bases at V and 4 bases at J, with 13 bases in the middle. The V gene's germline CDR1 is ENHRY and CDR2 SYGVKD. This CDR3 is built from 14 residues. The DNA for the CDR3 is TGTGCCATCAGGCAGGCGGCGGGAGGAAACACCATATATTTT. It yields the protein CAIRQAAGGNTIYF.

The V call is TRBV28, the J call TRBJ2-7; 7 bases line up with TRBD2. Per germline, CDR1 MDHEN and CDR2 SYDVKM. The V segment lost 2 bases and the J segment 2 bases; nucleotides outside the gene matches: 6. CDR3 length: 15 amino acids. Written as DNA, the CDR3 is TGTGCCAGCAGTTTAACCCCCCTAGCGGCCTACGAGCAGTACTTC. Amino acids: CASSLTPLAAYEQYF.

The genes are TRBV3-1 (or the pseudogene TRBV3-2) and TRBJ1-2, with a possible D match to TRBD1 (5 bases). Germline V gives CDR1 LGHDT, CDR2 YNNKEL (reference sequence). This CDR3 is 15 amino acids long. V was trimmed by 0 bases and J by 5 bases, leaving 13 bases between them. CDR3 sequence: CASSQDGGGGYGYTF. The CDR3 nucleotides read TGTGCCAGCAGCCAAGATGGAGGCGGGGGATATGGCTACACCTTC.

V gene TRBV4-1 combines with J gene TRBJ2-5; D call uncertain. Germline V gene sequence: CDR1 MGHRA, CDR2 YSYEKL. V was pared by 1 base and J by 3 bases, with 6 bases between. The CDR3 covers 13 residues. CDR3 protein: CASSQGTEETQYF. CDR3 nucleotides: TGCGCCAGCAGCCAAGGAACAGAAGAGACCCAGTACTTC.

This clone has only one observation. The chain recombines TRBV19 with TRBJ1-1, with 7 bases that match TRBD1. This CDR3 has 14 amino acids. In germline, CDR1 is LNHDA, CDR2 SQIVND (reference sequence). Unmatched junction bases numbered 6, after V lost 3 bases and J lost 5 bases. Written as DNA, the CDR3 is TGTGCCAGTAGTATTCAGGGGGATAGTACTGAAGCTTTCTTT. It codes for CASSIQGDSTEAFF.

The chain's CDR3 is CASSHSTGGRELFF. As DNA, the CDR3 is TGTGCCAGCAGCCACAGCACAGGGGGCAGGGAGCTGTTTTTT. V and J are TRBV3-1 (or the pseudogene TRBV3-2) and TRBJ2-2, with 9 bases identical to TRBD1. The CDR3 is 14 amino acids. Trimming took 3 bases from V and 9 from J; bases not matched to a gene: 5. The germline V gene has CDR1 LGHDT and CDR2 YNNKEL (reference sequence).

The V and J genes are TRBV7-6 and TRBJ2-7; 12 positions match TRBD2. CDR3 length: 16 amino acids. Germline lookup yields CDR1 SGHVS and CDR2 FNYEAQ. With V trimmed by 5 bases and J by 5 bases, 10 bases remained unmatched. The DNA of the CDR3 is TGTGCCAGCAGCCCCCTGACTAGCGGGAGTGCGAACGAGCAGTACTTC. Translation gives CASSPLTSGSANEQYF.

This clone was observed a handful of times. This CDR3 is CASGLIRDGTGTIYEQYF. The CDR3 DNA is TGTGCTAGTGGTTTGATACGGGACGGGACAGGTACTATCTACGAGCAGTACTTC. The V call is TRBV12-5, the J call TRBJ2-7, with 8 bases matching TRBD1. The CDR3 is made up of 18 amino acids. CDR1 LGHNT and CDR2 FRNRAP come from the germline V gene. With 2 bases clipped from V and 3 bases from J, the junction kept 15 bases outside the gene matches.

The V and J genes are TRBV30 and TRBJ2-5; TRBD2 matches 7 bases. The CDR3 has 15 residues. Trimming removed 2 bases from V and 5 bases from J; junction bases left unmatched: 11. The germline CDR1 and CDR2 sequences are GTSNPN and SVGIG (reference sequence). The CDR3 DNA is TGTGCCTGGAGTACCCCGGGAGGCCAGGAGGAGACCCAGTACTTC. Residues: CAWSTPGGQEETQYF.

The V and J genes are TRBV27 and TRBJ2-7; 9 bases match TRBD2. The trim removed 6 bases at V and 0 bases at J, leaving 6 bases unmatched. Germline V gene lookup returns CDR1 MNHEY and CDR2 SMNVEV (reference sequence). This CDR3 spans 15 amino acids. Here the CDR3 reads CASSRVLAGSYEQYF. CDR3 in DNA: TGTGCCAGCAGCCGCGTACTAGCGGGCTCCTACGAGCAGTACTTC.